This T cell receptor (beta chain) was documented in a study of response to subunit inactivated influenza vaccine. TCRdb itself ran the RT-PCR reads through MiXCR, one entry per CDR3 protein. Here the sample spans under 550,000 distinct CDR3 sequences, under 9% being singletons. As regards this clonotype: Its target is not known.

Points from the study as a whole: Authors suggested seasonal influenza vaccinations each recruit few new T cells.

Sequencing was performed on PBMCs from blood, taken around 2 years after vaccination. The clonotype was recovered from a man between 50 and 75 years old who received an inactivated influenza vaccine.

The CDR3 nucleotides read TGTGCCAGCAGATCGGGACTAGCGGGAGGAGGGGACAATGAGCAGTTCTTC. Its translation: CASRSGLAGGGDNEQFF. The chain is built from TRBV12-3 or TRBV12-4 and TRBJ2-1, with 15 bases that match TRBD2. V lost 6 bases and J lost 5; bases outside the gene matches: 8. This CDR3 is 17 amino acids long.